This T cell receptor beta chain was identified during a study of blood T cells in healthy people across ages. Study outcomes and limitations: Naive T cell percentage by flow cytometry tracked strongly with beta diversity. Estimates based on one million T cells were treated as lower bounds.

Around 9.5 milliliters of peripheral blood were drawn from each donor. Per sample, at least 6 micrograms of total RNA were extracted. This clonotype occurred many times. Its specificity is not known. A second roughly 6 to 11 cycle PCR used barcoded and J-beta primers. TCRdb reanalysed the 5' RACE reads using MiXCR and keeps one entry per CDR3 protein. The sample lists 2 million or so distinct CDR3 sequences; around half were seen once. Sequenced material: blood. The TCR was taken from a woman in her 40s in good health.

The CDR3 region is CSVPGQGLYGYTF. The CDR3 nucleotides are TGCAGCGTCCCCGGACAGGGGCTCTATGGCTACACCTTC. This chain uses TRBV29-1 with TRBJ1-2; TRBD1 agrees at 9 bases. The CDR3 has 13 residues. With 6 bases clipped from V and 4 bases from J, the junction kept 6 bases outside the gene matches. CDR1 SQVTM and CDR2 ANQGSEA come from the germline V gene.